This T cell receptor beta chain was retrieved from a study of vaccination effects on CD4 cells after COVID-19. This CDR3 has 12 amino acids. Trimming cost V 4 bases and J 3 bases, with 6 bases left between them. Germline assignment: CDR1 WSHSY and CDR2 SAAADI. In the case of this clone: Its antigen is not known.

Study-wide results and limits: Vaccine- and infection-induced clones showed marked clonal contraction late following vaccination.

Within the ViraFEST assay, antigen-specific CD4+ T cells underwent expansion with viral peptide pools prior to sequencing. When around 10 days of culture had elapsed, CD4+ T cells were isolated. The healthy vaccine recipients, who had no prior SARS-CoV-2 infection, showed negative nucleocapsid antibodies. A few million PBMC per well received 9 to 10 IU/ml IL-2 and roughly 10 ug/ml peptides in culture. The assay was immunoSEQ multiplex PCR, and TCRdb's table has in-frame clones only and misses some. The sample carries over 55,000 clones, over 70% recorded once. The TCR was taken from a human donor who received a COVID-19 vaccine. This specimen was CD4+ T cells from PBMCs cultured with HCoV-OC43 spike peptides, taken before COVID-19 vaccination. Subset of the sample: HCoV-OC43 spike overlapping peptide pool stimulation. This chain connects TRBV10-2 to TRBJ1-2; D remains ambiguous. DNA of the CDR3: TGCGCCAGCAGTGGGGGAGACTATGGCTACACCTTC. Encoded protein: CASSGGDYGYTF.